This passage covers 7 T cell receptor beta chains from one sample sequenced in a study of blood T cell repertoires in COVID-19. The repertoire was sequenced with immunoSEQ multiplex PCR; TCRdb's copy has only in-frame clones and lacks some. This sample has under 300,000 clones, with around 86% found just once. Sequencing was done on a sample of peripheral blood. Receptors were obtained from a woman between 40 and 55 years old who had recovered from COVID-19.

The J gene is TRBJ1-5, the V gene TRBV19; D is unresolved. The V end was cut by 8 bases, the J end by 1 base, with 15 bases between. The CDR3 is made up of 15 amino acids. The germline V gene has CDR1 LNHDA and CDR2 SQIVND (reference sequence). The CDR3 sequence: CASGGRGSSNQPQHF. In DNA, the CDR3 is TGTGCCAGTGGCGGTCGAGGTTCCAGCAATCAGCCCCAGCATTTT.

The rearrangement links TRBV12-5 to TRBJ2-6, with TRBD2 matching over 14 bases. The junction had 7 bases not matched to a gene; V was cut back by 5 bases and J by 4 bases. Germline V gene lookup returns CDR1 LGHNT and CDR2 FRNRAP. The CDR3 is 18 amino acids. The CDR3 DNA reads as TGTGCTAGTGGTATGGGACTAGCGGGAGTGTACGGGGCCAACGTCCTGACTTTC. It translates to CASGMGLAGVYGANVLTF.

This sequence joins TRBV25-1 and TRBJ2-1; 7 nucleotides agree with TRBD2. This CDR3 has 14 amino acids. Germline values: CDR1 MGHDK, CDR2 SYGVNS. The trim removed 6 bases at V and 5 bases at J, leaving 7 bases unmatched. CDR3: CASRTGLPHNEQFF. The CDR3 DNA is TGTGCCAGCAGGACGGGACTACCCCACAATGAGCAGTTCTTC. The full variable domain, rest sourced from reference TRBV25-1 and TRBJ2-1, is EADIYQTPRYLVIGTGKKITLECSQTMGHDKMYWYQQDPGMELHLIHYSYGVNSTEKGDLSSESTVSRIRTEHFPLTLESARPSHTSQYLCASRTGLPHNEQFFGPGTRLTVL.

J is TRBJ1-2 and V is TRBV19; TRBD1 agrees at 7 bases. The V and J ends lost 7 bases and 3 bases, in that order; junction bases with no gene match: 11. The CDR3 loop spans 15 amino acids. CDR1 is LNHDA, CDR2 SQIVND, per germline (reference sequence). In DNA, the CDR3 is TGTGCCAGTACCTCAGCCGGGACAGCGGACTATGGCTACACCTTC. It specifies CASTSAGTADYGYTF.

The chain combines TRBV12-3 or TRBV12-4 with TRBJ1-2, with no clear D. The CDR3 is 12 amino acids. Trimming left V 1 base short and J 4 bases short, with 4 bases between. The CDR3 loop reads CASSLEPYGYTF. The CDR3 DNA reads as TGTGCCAGCAGTTTAGAGCCCTATGGCTACACCTTC.

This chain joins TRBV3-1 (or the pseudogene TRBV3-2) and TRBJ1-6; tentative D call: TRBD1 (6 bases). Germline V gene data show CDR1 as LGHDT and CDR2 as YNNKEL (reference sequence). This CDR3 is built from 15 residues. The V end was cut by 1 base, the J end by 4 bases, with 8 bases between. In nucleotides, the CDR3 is TGTGCCAGCAGCCAAGGGGGGCTTTATAATTCACCCCTCCACTTT. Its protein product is CASSQGGLYNSPLHF.

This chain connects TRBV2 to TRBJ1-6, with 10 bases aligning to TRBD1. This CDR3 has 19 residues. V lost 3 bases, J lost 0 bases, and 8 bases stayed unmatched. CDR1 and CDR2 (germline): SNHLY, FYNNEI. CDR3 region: CASSDPWGQGSSYNSPLHF. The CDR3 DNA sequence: TGTGCCAGCAGTGATCCCTGGGGACAGGGGAGCTCCTATAATTCACCCCTCCACTTT.